These 18 T cell receptor beta chains were all obtained from the same sample, sequenced in a study of regulatory T cells in long-lasting Graves disease. TCR beta libraries were built with iRepertoire HTBI primers and Arm-PCR of CDR3 regions. TCRdb reanalysed the multiplex PCR reads using MiXCR and keeps one entry per CDR3 protein. In the table there are roughly 560,000 distinct CDR3 sequences, more than 10% of which are singletons. Time point denoted: newly diagnosed GD, antithyroid drugs for less than 3 months. Construction of the TCR library relied on RNA isolated from PBMCs. These same records also appear under a second study, on T cells in Graves' hyperthyroidism and ophthalmopathy.

The specimen comprised peripheral blood mononuclear cells (PBMCs), sampled at new diagnosis, from a patient treated with antithyroid drugs. The receptors shown here come from a young woman with Graves disease.

This clonotype was seen only a few times. Sequence at one end of the junction differs from germline and may be a read error. This chain links TRBV3-1 with TRBJ1-4, with D hard to call. Germline assignment: CDR1 LGHDT and CDR2 YNNKEL (reference sequence). The CDR3 has 14 residues. The CDR3 DNA is TGTGTCAGCAGCCACGGGGCAACTAATGAAAAACTGTTTTTT. This gives the protein CVSSHGATNEKLFF.

In this sample, this clonotype turned up a few times. The CDR3, as DNA: TGTGCCAGCAGTTACTTCGGTGCAACTAATGAAAAACTGTTTTTT. Translation gives CASSYFGATNEKLFF. The chain is built from TRBV6-2 or TRBV6-3 and TRBJ1-4, with D unclear. This CDR3 region has 15 residues. V lost 1 base, J lost 0 bases, and 6 bases lay in between. Germline CDR1 is MNHEY and CDR2 is SVGEGT.

The gene calls are TRBV4-2 and TRBJ2-2; 8 nucleotides match TRBD2. Germline values: CDR1 LGHNA, CDR2 YNFKEQ. CDR3 size: 15 residues. Germline trimming cut 6 bases from V and 4 bases from J; bases unmatched to any gene: 7. The CDR3 coding sequence is TGTGCCAGCAGAAGCGGGAGCCGCGGCACCGGGGAGCTGTTTTTT. Translation: CASRSGSRGTGELFF.

In its sample, this clonotype was seen many times. The genes are TRBV7-2 and TRBJ1-4, with D unclear. The germline V and J ends were trimmed by 5 bases and 1 base, with 20 bases remaining between them. The CDR3 extends over 18 amino acids. Germline V gene lookup returns CDR1 SGHTA and CDR2 FQGNSA. The chain's CDR3 is CASSASVSARITNEKLFF. The CDR3 DNA reads TGTGCCAGCAGCGCCTCAGTCTCGGCTCGTATAACTAATGAAAAACTGTTTTTT.

In its sample, this clonotype was seen many times. The V and J genes are TRBV28 and TRBJ1-2, with D perhaps matching TRBD1 (6 bases). V gave up 5 bases and J gave up 0 bases, with 13 bases separating them. Germline values: CDR1 MDHEN, CDR2 SYDVKM. The CDR3 totals 15 residues. Written as DNA, the CDR3 is TGTGCCAGCAGTCCCTGGGGGCGGTCTAACTATGGCTACACCTTC. Its translation: CASSPWGRSNYGYTF.

Many counts were recorded for this clonotype. The chain uses TRBV27 and TRBJ1-1, with no clear D. CDR3 length equals 14 residues. Trimming cost V 5 bases and J 3 bases, with 13 bases left between them. Per the germline V gene, CDR1 is MNHEY and CDR2 is SMNVEV (reference sequence). The CDR3 reads CASSISDTYTEAFF. The CDR3 coding sequence is TGTGCCAGCAGTATCTCAGATACATACACTGAAGCTTTCTTT.

This clonotype was recorded at least ten times. The CDR3 DNA is TGTGCCAGCAGTGATTCGCGGACACCCCGCCTGAGGGCTTTCTTT. Residues: CASSDSRTPRLRAFF. The V call is TRBV25-1, the J call TRBJ1-1; TRBD1 might be the D (5 bases). CDR3 length: 15 amino acids. The V gene's germline CDR1 is MGHDK and CDR2 SYGVNS. V lost 3 bases and J lost 11, with 22 bases in between. Using reference TRBV25-1 and TRBJ1-1 for the parts outside the CDR3, the full variable domain is EADIYQTPRYLVIGTGKKITLECSQTMGHDKMYWYQQDPGMELHLIHYSYGVNSTEKGDLSSESTVSRIRTEHFPLTLESARPSHTSQYLCASSDSRTPRLRAFFGQGTRLTVV.

At least ten counts were recorded for this clonotype. The chain is built from TRBV19 and TRBJ1-5; the D gene is possibly TRBD1 (6 bases). The V gene lost 0 bases and the J gene lost 2 bases, with 20 bases spanning the gap. Germline CDR1 and CDR2: LNHDA and SQIVND (reference sequence). The CDR3 totals 19 residues. The CDR3 loop reads CASSIDLLGGTMGNQPQHF. Here the CDR3 DNA reads TGTGCCAGTAGTATAGATCTTCTGGGGGGCACGATGGGCAATCAGCCCCAGCATTTT.

This clonotype has a count of ten or more. The V and J genes are TRBV18 and TRBJ2-5, with D hard to call. The CDR3 is 14 amino acids. CDR1 and CDR2 (germline): KGHSH, LQKENI. Trimming shortened V by 3 bases and J by 3 bases, and 11 bases separated the two germline ends. The CDR3 nucleotides are TGTGCCAGCTCACCGGCTCGACCAGAAGAGACCCAGTACTTC. Protein sequence: CASSPARPEETQYF.

There are many counts of this clonotype. The chain links TRBV30 to TRBJ2-5; TRBD1 matches at 9 bases. V shed 0 bases and J 3 bases; nucleotides not matched to a gene: 8. The CDR3 contains 16 residues. In germline, CDR1 is GTSNPN, CDR2 SVGIG (reference sequence). CDR3 DNA sequence: TGTGCCTGGAGTGTACGATGGGGACAGGGAAAAGAGACCCAGTACTTC. It yields the protein CAWSVRWGQGKETQYF.

This clonotype was observed at least ten times. The chain is built from TRBV27 and TRBJ1-5; no definite D call. This CDR3 comprises 15 residues. CDR1 is MNHEY, CDR2 SMNVEV, per germline (reference sequence). V was pared by 1 base and J by 4 bases, with 11 bases between. In DNA, the CDR3 is TGTGCCAGCAGTTTATTCGGGTCCGGGAATCAGCCCCAGCATTTT. It codes for CASSLFGSGNQPQHF.

This clonotype was seen repeatedly, ten times or more. The rearrangement uses TRBV12-3 or TRBV12-4 and TRBJ1-4, with TRBD1 as a possible D gene (6 bases). The germline V and J ends were trimmed by 6 bases and 2 bases, with 16 bases remaining between them. The CDR3 loop spans 16 amino acids. CDR3 protein: CASSSTWTETNEKLFF. CDR3 DNA: TGTGCCAGCAGCTCAACCTGGACAGAGACTAATGAAAAACTGTTTTTT.

Ten or more counts support this clonotype. The chain joins TRBV24-1 to TRBJ2-2, with TRBD1 identical over 9 bases. Germline trimming cut 4 bases from V and 9 bases from J; bases unmatched to any gene: 11. The CDR3 length is 16 residues. Germline-derived CDR1 and CDR2 are KGHDR and SFDVKD. The CDR3 region has the DNA TGTGCCACCAGTGACCTCGGGACAGGGAGTCACCGGGAGCTGTTTTTT. It is translated as CATSDLGTGSHRELFF.

The rearrangement joins TRBV28 to TRBJ2-3, with 11 bases fitting TRBD1. Germline lookup yields CDR1 MDHEN and CDR2 SYDVKM. The CDR3 sequence is 15 residues long. Trimming at V came to 6 bases and at J to 2 bases, leaving 4 bases not matched to a gene. The CDR3 reads CASREGQGVTDTQYF. The CDR3 DNA is TGTGCCAGCAGGGAGGGACAGGGGGTCACAGATACGCAGTATTTT.

This clonotype has a count of ten or more. The CDR3 loop is CASSFENTGELFF. The CDR3 DNA follows: TGTGCCAGCAGTTTTGAGAACACCGGGGAGCTGTTTTTT. This sequence joins TRBV12-3 or TRBV12-4 and TRBJ2-2, with D uncertain. The ends were cut back, 3 bases at V and 1 base at J, with 3 bases in the middle. CDR3 size: 13 residues.

There are a few counts of this clonotype. This chain joins TRBV6-2 or TRBV6-3 and TRBJ1-1, with a possible D match to TRBD1 (6 bases). The CDR3 covers 14 residues. V lost 3 bases to trimming and J lost 12 bases, with 20 bases between them. CDR1 is MNHEY, CDR2 SVGEGT, per germline. The CDR3 nucleotides are TGTGCCAGCAGTTATAGGGGGACATCCCGGGGAACTTTCTTT. Its protein product is CASSYRGTSRGTFF.

The V gene is TRBV5-1, the J gene TRBJ1-2, with 7 bases that match TRBD1. The CDR3 sequence is 13 residues long. After removal of 4 bases from V and 4 bases from J, the junction contained 4 bases not matched to a gene. The V gene's germline CDR1 is SGHRS and CDR2 YFSETQ. The CDR3 DNA sequence: TGCGCCAGCAGCGGACAGGACGCCTATGGCTACACCTTC. This gives the protein CASSGQDAYGYTF.

The table lists this clonotype with a few counts. Here the CDR3 reads CATSDNQRYTF. The CDR3 DNA sequence: TGTGCCACCAGTGATAACCAGCGCTACACCTTC. The V gene is TRBV24-1, the J gene TRBJ1-2; unclear D gene. CDR1 and CDR2 (germline): KGHDR, SFDVKD. The CDR3 loop spans 11 amino acids. V lost 3 bases, J lost 9 bases, and 7 bases lay in between.